The 27 T cell receptor beta chains listed next were all sequenced from one sample in a study of blood T cell repertoires in COVID-19. Some clones are missing from TCRdb's copy, which holds only in-frame ones; the method was immunoSEQ multiplex PCR. The sample comprises 130,000 to 150,000 clones, about 90% of which are singletons, and 11% rests with the top ten. Sequenced material: PBMCs or T cells enriched from blood (not recorded which). The source of these receptors is a man aged 55 to 70 who had recovered from COVID-19.

The rearrangement uses TRBV2 and TRBJ1-4; D remains unclear. Germline CDR1 reads SNHLY; CDR2 reads FYNNEI. V shed 7 bases and J shed 5 bases, with 14 bases lying between them. CDR3 length equals 14 residues. CDR3: CASKEGTRNEKLFF. The DNA for the CDR3 is TGTGCCAGCAAGGAGGGCACTAGAAATGAAAAACTGTTTTTT. The full variable domain, in which reference TRBV2 and TRBJ1-4 provide the parts outside the CDR3, is EPEVTQTPSHQVTQMGQEVILRCVPISNHLYFYWYRQILGQKVEFLVSFYNNEISEKSEIFDDQFSVERPDGSNFTLKIRSTKLEDSAMYFCASKEGTRNEKLFFGSGTQLSVL.

V usage is TRBV5-1 and J usage is TRBJ1-2; D gene ambiguous. Trimming shortened V by 3 bases and J by 7 bases, and 7 bases separated the two germline ends. The germline CDR1 and CDR2 sequences are SGHRS and YFSETQ. This CDR3 is built from 11 residues. CDR3 residues: CASSSAAGYTF. The DNA for the CDR3 is TGCGCCAGCAGCTCAGCGGCTGGCTACACCTTC.

The gene calls are TRBV30 and TRBJ1-5; D is uncertain. The CDR3 spans 13 residues. CDR1 and CDR2 from the germline V gene are GTSNPN and SVGIG (reference sequence). V lost 0 bases and J lost 3, with 6 bases in between. The CDR3 is CAWSVEVNQPQHF. The CDR3 coding sequence is TGTGCCTGGAGTGTAGAGGTCAATCAGCCCCAGCATTTT.

This clone has more than one count but fewer than ten. The chain is built from TRBV27 and TRBJ1-1, with D perhaps TRBD1 (6 bases). Germline V gene sequence: CDR1 MNHEY, CDR2 SMNVEV (reference sequence). Trimming stripped 5 bases from V and 1 base from J, with 8 bases between. The CDR3 is 13 residues long. CDR3 residues: CASSQQGNTEAFF. DNA for the CDR3: TGTGCCAGCAGTCAACAGGGGAACACTGAAGCTTTCTTT.

The sample holds a few counts of this clone. The chain recombines TRBV2 with TRBJ2-7, with 8 bases lining up with TRBD1. The CDR3 sequence is 13 residues long. Germline CDR1 reads SNHLY; CDR2 reads FYNNEI. V was pared by 5 bases and J by 5 bases, with 5 bases of the junction left unmatched. The CDR3 nucleotides read TGTGCCAGCAGTTGGACAGGGAGCGACGAGCAGTACTTC. Its translation: CASSWTGSDEQYF. Supplemented by reference TRBV2 and TRBJ2-7, the full variable domain reads EPEVTQTPSHQVTQMGQEVILRCVPISNHLYFYWYRQILGQKVEFLVSFYNNEISEKSEIFDDQFSVERPDGSNFTLKIRSTKLEDSAMYFCASSWTGSDEQYFGPGTRLTVT.

The V and J genes are TRBV25-1 and TRBJ2-2; D may be TRBD2 (6 bases). Deletions cut 3 bases from V and 6 bases from J, with 14 bases between. The germline gives CDR1 MGHDK, CDR2 SYGVNS. The CDR3 spans 15 residues. The CDR3 DNA is TGTGCCAGCAGTGATATGGGGGGACGGCCCGGGGAGCTGTTTTTT. Encoded protein: CASSDMGGRPGELFF.

On this clone: Other DNA sequences in this specimen translate into the identical CDR3. V usage is TRBV28 and J usage is TRBJ2-7, with D possibly being TRBD1 (6 bases). In germline, CDR1 is MDHEN, CDR2 SYDVKM. With 5 bases removed from V and 4 bases from J, the gap between germline ends came to 6 bases. CDR3 length equals 11 residues. CDR3 loop: CASSQGYEQYF. The DNA for the CDR3 is TGTGCCAGCAGTCAGGGGTACGAGCAGTACTTC.

The CDR3: CASRSLAGVLNEQFF. CDR3 coding DNA: TGTGCCAGCAGATCACTAGCGGGAGTACTCAATGAGCAGTTCTTC. This chain uses TRBV7-9 with TRBJ2-1; TRBD2 matches at 11 bases. The J segment lost 6 bases and the V segment lost 6 bases, leaving 7 bases of the junction unmatched. CDR1 and CDR2 from the germline V gene are SEHNR and FQNEAQ (reference sequence). The CDR3 totals 15 residues. Full variable domain (missing parts from reference TRBV7-9 and TRBJ2-1): DTGVSQNPRHKITKRGQNVTFRCDPISEHNRLYWYRQTLGQGPEFLTYFQNEAQLEKSRLLSDRFSAERPKGSFSTLEIQRTEQGDSAMYLCASRSLAGVLNEQFFGPGTRLTVL.

The chain carries TRBV24-1 and TRBJ1-5; TRBD1 matches at 8 bases. This CDR3 contains 17 residues. V lost 3 bases and J lost 4; bases outside the gene matches: 10. Germline V gene lookup returns CDR1 KGHDR and CDR2 SFDVKD. In DNA form, the CDR3 reads TGTGCCACCAGTGATACACAGGGGGGAGGGATGAATCAGCCCCAGCATTTT. This gives the protein CATSDTQGGGMNQPQHF.

This sequence joins TRBV28 and TRBJ1-2; TRBD1 is a possible D gene (5 bases). This CDR3 has 13 amino acids. Trimming shortened V by 3 bases and J by 5 bases, and 10 bases separated the two germline ends. Germline lookup yields CDR1 MDHEN and CDR2 SYDVKM. The CDR3 loop reads CASSFGGLYGYTF. The CDR3 region has the DNA TGTGCCAGCAGTTTTGGGGGACTATATGGCTACACCTTC.

The rearrangement links TRBV5-1 to TRBJ2-2; 11 nucleotides align to TRBD2. The trim removed 3 bases at V and 5 bases at J, leaving 6 bases unmatched. The CDR3 contains 16 residues. CDR1 is SGHRS and CDR2 is YFSETQ in the germline V gene. CDR3 protein: CASSSTTSGATGELFF. CDR3 DNA: TGCGCCAGCAGCTCCACGACTAGCGGGGCTACCGGGGAGCTGTTTTTT. Variable domain in full (rest from reference TRBV5-1 and TRBJ2-2): KAGVTQTPRYLIKTRGQQVTLSCSPISGHRSVSWYQQTPGQGLQFLFEYFSETQRNKGNFPGRFSGRQFSNSRSEMNVSTLELGDSALYLCASSSTTSGATGELFFGEGSRLTVL.

J is TRBJ1-3 and V is TRBV4-1; D may be TRBD1 (5 bases). V dropped 4 bases and J dropped 0 bases, with 16 bases sitting between them. CDR3 length equals 17 residues. Germline assignment: CDR1 MGHRA and CDR2 YSYEKL. CDR3 loop: CASSPNVDTTSGNTIYF. The CDR3 coding sequence is TGCGCCAGCAGCCCTAACGTGGACACAACCTCTGGAAACACCATATATTTT.

The rearrangement links TRBV19 to TRBJ1-1; D unclear. This CDR3 contains 14 residues. The germline V and J ends were trimmed by 0 bases and 2 bases, with 7 bases remaining between them. Germline V gives CDR1 LNHDA, CDR2 SQIVND (reference sequence). This CDR3 is CASSIEHRNTEAFF. CDR3 nucleotide sequence: TGTGCCAGTAGTATAGAACACAGAAACACTGAAGCTTTCTTT.

The chain combines TRBV5-1 with TRBJ2-7; perhaps TRBD1 as D (5 bases). The V end was cut by 1 base, the J end by 3 bases, with 14 bases between. Germline-derived CDR1 and CDR2 are SGHRS and YFSETQ. The CDR3 runs 15 residues. The CDR3 sequence: CASSLLQGQGYEQYF. The CDR3 DNA follows: TGCGCCAGCAGCTTGTTGCAAGGGCAGGGCTACGAGCAGTACTTC.

J is TRBJ1-5 and V is TRBV21-1. TRBV21-1 is classified as a pseudogene. This CDR3 contains 11 residues. CDR3 region: CASSGVQPQHF. CDR3 nucleotides: TGTGCCAGTTCCGGGGTTCAGCCCCAGCATTTT.

This clone appeared a single time. The chain recombines TRBV27 with TRBJ2-3; no definite D call. The CDR3 is 12 residues long. Trimming took off 4 bases at V and 2 bases at J, with 4 bases between the two ends. Germline V gene data show CDR1 as MNHEY and CDR2 as SMNVEV (reference sequence). CDR3 region: CASSSYTDTQYF. The CDR3 nucleotides read TGTGCCAGCAGTTCCTACACAGATACGCAGTATTTT.

The V and J genes are TRBV7-3 and TRBJ2-6; D is possibly TRBD2 (6 bases). With 8 bases removed from V and 2 bases from J, the gap between germline ends came to 10 bases. There are 14 residues in the CDR3. CDR1 and CDR2 from the germline V gene are SGHTA and FQGTGA. The CDR3 bases are TGTGCCAGCGGGAGGACTGCTGGGGCCAACGTCCTGACTTTC. It codes for CASGRTAGANVLTF.

V usage is TRBV10-2 and J usage is TRBJ2-6; 7 nucleotides agree with TRBD2. J lost 2 bases, V lost 5 bases, and 3 bases had no gene match. The CDR3 consists of 15 residues. The V gene's germline CDR1 is WSHSY and CDR2 SAAADI. The CDR3 nucleotides read TGCGCCAGCAGTCCTGGACTAGCTGGGGCCAACGTCCTGACTTTC. It yields the protein CASSPGLAGANVLTF.

The rearrangement joins TRBV18 to TRBJ2-6; possibly TRBD1 for D (6 bases). CDR1 is KGHSH and CDR2 is LQKENI in the germline V gene. Deletions cut 4 bases from V and 2 bases from J, with 12 bases between. The CDR3 runs 16 residues. The CDR3 sequence is CASSRPGTPGANVLTF. CDR3 in DNA: TGTGCCAGCTCACGACCCGGGACACCTGGGGCCAACGTCCTGACTTTC. The full variable domain, completed using reference TRBV18 and TRBJ2-6, is NAGVMQNPRHLVRRRGQEARLRCSPMKGHSHVYWYRQLPEEGLKFMVYLQKENIIDESGMPKERFSAEFPKEGPSILRIQQVVRGDSAAYFCASSRPGTPGANVLTFGAGSRLTVL.

The V gene is TRBV5-6, the J gene TRBJ2-7; D uncertain. The germline V gene has CDR1 SGHDT and CDR2 YYEEEE. V dropped 0 bases and J dropped 5 bases, with 9 bases sitting between them. The CDR3 is made up of 13 amino acids. The CDR3 coding sequence is TGTGCCAGCAGCTTGGGCAGGTTACACGAGCAGTACTTC. This gives the protein CASSLGRLHEQYF. Full variable domain (missing parts from reference TRBV5-6 and TRBJ2-7): DAGVTQSPTHLIKTRGQQVTLRCSPKSGHDTVSWYQQALGQGPQFIFQYYEEEERQRGNFPDRFSGHQFPNYSSELNVNALLLGDSALYLCASSLGRLHEQYFGPGTRLTVT.

The DNA of the CDR3 is TGTGCCAGCAGCCAAGAAAGTAGGGCAGGGGGCCGCTATGGCTACACCTTC. Amino acids: CASSQESRAGGRYGYTF. The chain recombines TRBV4-2 with TRBJ1-2; 8 bases are a match to TRBD1. The CDR3 has 17 residues. Germline loops: CDR1 LGHNA, CDR2 YNFKEQ. The V and J ends lost 0 bases and 4 bases, in that order; junction bases with no gene match: 10.

This chain links TRBV5-1 with TRBJ1-5; unclear D gene. The germline V gene encodes CDR1 SGHRS and CDR2 YFSETQ. The V end was cut by 5 bases, the J end by 5 bases, with 14 bases between. The CDR3 contains 14 residues. CDR3 in amino acids: CASRLSVGDQPQHF. The CDR3, as DNA: TGCGCCAGCAGATTATCGGTTGGTGATCAGCCCCAGCATTTT.

Details on this clone: Because the CDR3's place on the DNA is in doubt, the DNA is left out and the CDR3 is given as listed by TCRdb. The V and J genes are TRBV7-8 and TRBJ1-1; the DNA was not compared with TRBD1, the D call given in the table. Germline lookup yields CDR1 SGHVS and CDR2 FQNEAQ. 12 amino acids form the CDR3, both terminal residues included. CDR3 region: CASSPFGQGIFF.

The V gene is TRBV27, the J gene TRBJ2-7, with 7 bases lining up with TRBD2. With V trimmed by 0 bases and J by 2 bases, 4 bases remained unmatched. Germline values: CDR1 MNHEY, CDR2 SMNVEV (reference sequence). The CDR3 totals 15 residues. The CDR3 loop is CASSLSPAGAYEQYF. The DNA of the CDR3 is TGTGCCAGCAGTTTATCGCCGGCGGGGGCCTACGAGCAGTACTTC.

V is TRBV28 and J is TRBJ1-1, with 7 positions matching TRBD1. The CDR3 is 14 amino acids. CDR1 MDHEN and CDR2 SYDVKM come from the germline V gene. Trimming at V came to 4 bases and at J to 2 bases, leaving 4 bases not matched to a gene. The CDR3 loop reads CASSSGGFNTEAFF. CDR3 bases: TGTGCCAGCAGTTCAGGGGGATTTAACACTGAAGCTTTCTTT.

This rearrangement joins TRBV10-3 to TRBJ2-4; 9 nucleotides agree with TRBD1. The length of the CDR3 is 18 residues. CDR1 is ENHRY and CDR2 is SYGVKD in the germline V gene. The ends lost 1 base at V and 0 bases at J; junction bases unmatched: 7. The CDR3 DNA reads TGTGCCATCAGTGAGTTTGGACAGGGGAGATTAGCCAAAAACATTCAGTACTTC. Translation: CAISEFGQGRLAKNIQYF.

The chain combines TRBV5-1 with TRBJ1-4; the D gene is possibly TRBD1 (6 bases). CDR3 length: 14 residues. V lost 0 bases and J lost 8, with 11 bases in between. CDR1 and CDR2 (germline): SGHRS, YFSETQ. In DNA form, the CDR3 reads TGCGCCAGCAGCTTGGTTGGACAGAGCGAAAAACTGTTTTTT. It specifies CASSLVGQSEKLFF.